The clone carrying this TCR beta chain was picked up a small number of times. The sample is drawn from a study of beta chain features in type 1 diabetes. CDR3 length equals 16 residues. Germline CDR1 SGHTA, CDR2 FQGNSA. J was trimmed by 0 bases and V by 8 bases; bases with no gene match: 12. Sequencing targeted expressed TCRB transcripts, as all isolated RNA had been reverse transcribed. Data came from immunoSEQ multiplex PCR; TCRdb stores just in-frame clones and leaves some out. The table lists about 620,000 clones, around 15% of them singletons. This clonotype was sampled from a man between 18 and 35 years old in good health. The V call is TRBV7-2, the J call TRBJ2-5; 7 nucleotides align to TRBD2. The sample was naive CD4+ T cells from blood. The CDR3 spells CASRKRDGPYQETQYF. CDR3 bases: TGTGCCAGCCGCAAGCGGGATGGGCCCTACCAAGAGACCCAGTACTTC. Full variable domain (rest looked up from reference TRBV7-2 and TRBJ2-5): GAGVSQSPSNKVTEKGKDVELRCDPISGHTALYWYRQSLGQGLEFLIYFQGNSAPDKSGLPSDRFSAERTGGSVSTLTIQRTQQEDSAVYLCASRKRDGPYQETQYFGPGTRLLVL.